The 30 T cell receptor beta chains below were found in one sample sequenced in a study of CD8+CD57+ T cells in acquired aplastic anemia. Genomic DNA provided the template from which TCR beta VDJ and CDR3 profiles were obtained. MiXCR was run by TCRdb on the reads, yielding one entry per CDR3 protein. This sample has some 180,000 distinct CDR3 sequences; approximately 46% occur once, and the top ten carry around 2.7%. The sample was sorted CD4+, CD8+, or CD8+CD57+ T cells (not recorded which) from PBMCs. The receptors were sampled from a human donor in good health.

The V call is TRBV25-1, the J call TRBJ1-4; D perhaps matches TRBD1 (5 bases). The V gene lost 2 bases and the J gene lost 7 bases, with 14 bases spanning the gap. This CDR3 contains 15 residues. CDR1 is MGHDK and CDR2 is SYGVNS in the germline V gene. The CDR3 is CASSEGVRQGEKLFF. The CDR3 DNA reads TGTGCCAGCAGTGAAGGGGTTAGGCAGGGTGAAAAACTGTTTTTT.

This clonotype was found many times. The rearrangement joins TRBV20-1 to TRBJ2-7; no reliable D call. The CDR3 runs 12 residues. V shed 2 bases and J shed 2 bases, with 7 bases lying between them. Germline-derived CDR1 and CDR2 are DFQATT and SNEGSKA (reference sequence). CDR3 protein: CSARQATYEQYF. CDR3 nucleotides: TGCAGTGCTAGACAGGCGACCTACGAGCAGTACTTC.

The genes are TRBV5-4 and TRBJ2-4; D is undetermined. The CDR3 is 14 residues long. V lost 2 bases, J lost 0 bases, and 6 bases lay in between. Germline loops: CDR1 SGHNT, CDR2 YYREEE (reference sequence). Here the CDR3 reads CASSFRTAKNIQYF. CDR3 nucleotide sequence: TGTGCCAGCAGCTTTCGCACAGCCAAAAACATTCAGTACTTC.

This sequence joins TRBV27 and TRBJ1-1, with TRBD1 identical over 7 bases. Per germline, CDR1 MNHEY and CDR2 SMNVEV (reference sequence). The CDR3 sequence is 15 residues long. Trimming cost V 4 bases and J 4 bases; bases outside gene matches: 9. Here the CDR3 reads CASSSSRGGITEAFF. The CDR3 DNA follows: TGTGCCAGCAGTTCAAGCAGGGGGGGGATCACTGAAGCTTTCTTT.

V is TRBV20-1 and J is TRBJ2-7; TRBD1 agrees at 8 bases. The trim removed 3 bases at V and 4 bases at J, leaving 11 bases unmatched. The length of the CDR3 is 15 residues. Per germline, CDR1 DFQATT and CDR2 SNEGSKA (reference sequence). The chain's CDR3 is CSASPLDRDGYEQYF. The CDR3 DNA sequence: TGCAGTGCTAGCCCCCTGGACAGGGATGGGTACGAGCAGTACTTC.

The chain carries TRBV11-3 and TRBJ1-6; 8 nucleotides line up with TRBD1. With V trimmed by 4 bases and J by 7 bases, 3 bases remained unmatched. This CDR3 is built from 14 residues. Germline V gene lookup returns CDR1 SGHNT and CDR2 YENEEA. The CDR3 here is CASSSQGANSPLHF. The CDR3 nucleotides are TGTGCCAGCAGCTCCCAGGGGGCGAATTCACCCCTCCACTTT.

The chain has TRBV2 and TRBJ1-5; D may be TRBD1 (5 bases). V lost 6 bases and J 6 bases, leaving 15 bases between the germline ends. The CDR3 is 14 amino acids. Germline CDR1 reads SNHLY; CDR2 reads FYNNEI. This CDR3 reads CASRTGDPGQPQHF. Here the CDR3 DNA reads TGTGCCAGCAGGACGGGGGATCCAGGTCAGCCCCAGCATTTT.

This clonotype was detected only once. J is TRBJ2-3 and V is TRBV19, with a possible D match to TRBD2 (5 bases). In germline, CDR1 is LNHDA, CDR2 SQIVND (reference sequence). Trimming took off 6 bases at V and 6 bases at J, with 16 bases between the two ends. The CDR3 has 14 residues. This CDR3 reads CASSLYKPGDTQYF. As DNA, the CDR3 is TGTGCCAGTAGCCTCTACAAACCGGGGGATACGCAGTATTTT.

This clonotype was seen repeatedly, ten times or more. The chain combines TRBV18 with TRBJ2-7; TRBD2 matches at 10 bases. Trimming took 3 bases from V and 6 from J; bases not matched to a gene: 2. The CDR3 extends over 13 amino acids. Germline CDR1 reads KGHSH; CDR2 reads LQKENI. This CDR3 reads CASSPTSGFEQYF. The CDR3 DNA reads TGTGCCAGCTCACCGACTAGCGGGTTCGAGCAGTACTTC.

The chain is built from TRBV20-1 and TRBJ1-6, with a possible D match to TRBD1 (6 bases). The germline CDR1 and CDR2 sequences are DFQATT and SNEGSKA (reference sequence). This CDR3 region has 14 residues. V was pared by 6 bases and J by 6 bases, with 15 bases between. The CDR3, as DNA: TGCAGTGCGCGCAACAGGGTTCCTAATTCACCCCTCCACTTT. Amino acid sequence: CSARNRVPNSPLHF.

As for this clonotype: Since a much larger clone is just one base distant, this may be a read error. This sequence joins TRBV10-3 and TRBJ2-5, with unresolved D. CDR1 and CDR2 (germline): ENHRY, SYGVKD. The V gene lost 11 bases and the J gene lost 5 bases, with 15 bases spanning the gap. The CDR3 is 12 residues long. The CDR3: CAGSASLETQYF. The CDR3, as DNA: TGTGCCGGCAGTGCCAGCCTTGAGACCCAGTACTTC.

The chain recombines TRBV29-1 with TRBJ2-1; D is unresolved. This CDR3 is 12 amino acids long. Trimming stripped 4 bases from V and 6 bases from J, with 10 bases between. The germline V gene encodes CDR1 SQVTM and CDR2 ANQGSEA. The chain's CDR3 is CSVAGGINEQFF. The CDR3 bases are TGCAGCGTTGCCGGTGGGATCAATGAGCAGTTCTTC.

Comment on this clonotype: An end of the junction differs from the germline gene, which may be a read error. The chain carries TRBV2 and TRBJ2-3; TRBD1 matches 9 bases. The CDR3 covers 15 residues. Germline loops: CDR1 SNHLY, CDR2 FYNNEI. CDR3 sequence: CATSDLGQGSDTQYF. Written as DNA, the CDR3 is TGTGCCACCAGTGATTTGGGACAGGGCTCAGATACGCAGTATTTT.

The chain uses TRBV5-6 and TRBJ2-2; TRBD1 aligns across 7 bases. The CDR3 extends over 15 amino acids. V lost 5 bases to trimming and J lost 1 base; unmatched junction nucleotides: 5. The germline V gene has CDR1 SGHDT and CDR2 YYEEEE. The CDR3 bases are TGTGCCAGCAGGACAGGGATGGGGAACACCGGGGAGCTGTTTTTT. As protein: CASRTGMGNTGELFF.

This rearrangement joins TRBV3-1 to TRBJ1-2, with TRBD1 identical over 9 bases. The J segment lost 7 bases and the V segment lost 5 bases, leaving 8 bases of the junction unmatched. The CDR3 runs 14 residues. From germline, CDR1 is LGHDT and CDR2 YNNKEL (reference sequence). CDR3 region: CASSSRGTGTGYTF. CDR3 coding DNA: TGTGCCAGCAGCTCAAGAGGGACAGGGACTGGCTACACCTTC.

The rearrangement uses TRBV2 and TRBJ2-7; TRBD1 might be the D (6 bases). Germline lookup yields CDR1 SNHLY and CDR2 FYNNEI. V lost 10 bases and J lost 5, with 15 bases in between. This CDR3 comprises 12 residues. In DNA, the CDR3 is TGTGCCACTACAGGGAGTTTCAACGAGCAGTACTTC. Translated, it gives CATTGSFNEQYF.

The sample holds a few counts of this clonotype. The V call is TRBV25-1, the J call TRBJ1-1, with 7 bases aligning to TRBD1. The CDR3 is 17 amino acids. Germline CDR1 MGHDK, CDR2 SYGVNS. V was pared by 7 bases and J by 1 base, with 15 bases of the junction left unmatched. The CDR3 loop is CASTPHDYRGRNTEAFF. Written as DNA, the CDR3 is TGTGCCAGCACGCCCCATGACTACAGGGGTCGGAACACTGAAGCTTTCTTT.

Turning to this clonotype: A much bigger clone sits one base away, suggesting this may be a read error. The chain employs TRBV30 and TRBJ2-5; perhaps TRBD1 as D (5 bases). CDR1 is GTSNPN, CDR2 SVGIG, per germline (reference sequence). The CDR3 is made up of 15 amino acids. In DNA form, the CDR3 reads TGTGCCTGGTCCCCCGGACAAGCCCCCCAAGGGACCCAGTACTTC. It specifies CAWSPGQAPQGTQYF.

The gene calls are TRBV12-3 or TRBV12-4 and TRBJ2-2; the D gene is possibly TRBD1 (6 bases). This CDR3 comprises 16 residues. The germline V and J ends were trimmed by 7 bases and 6 bases, with 21 bases remaining between them. In DNA form, the CDR3 reads TGTGCCAGCAATCCCCTCCGGGACATACAGTCCGGGGAGCTGTTTTTT. Translating it yields CASNPLRDIQSGELFF.

Here the CDR3 reads CASSRGLRETQYF. CDR3 coding DNA: TGTGCCAGCAGCCGGGGGCTCCGAGAGACCCAGTACTTC. V gene TRBV7-2 combines with J gene TRBJ2-5; TRBD1 or TRBD2 may be the D gene (6 bases each). Trimming pared 5 bases from V and 4 bases from J, leaving 11 bases between. Germline V lookup: CDR1 SGHTA, CDR2 FQGNSA. This CDR3 has 13 amino acids. Supplemented by reference TRBV7-2 and TRBJ2-5, the full variable domain reads GAGVSQSPSNKVTEKGKDVELRCDPISGHTALYWYRQSLGQGLEFLIYFQGNSAPDKSGLPSDRFSAERTGGSVSTLTIQRTQQEDSAVYLCASSRGLRETQYFGPGTRLLVL.

The table lists this clonotype with a few counts. The chain has TRBV3-1 and TRBJ2-3; 11 bases are a match to TRBD2. Trimming took 4 bases from V and 3 from J; bases not matched to a gene: 6. The germline V gene encodes CDR1 LGHDT and CDR2 YNNKEL (reference sequence). This CDR3 has 16 residues. DNA for the CDR3: TGTGCCAGCAGCCCCAGTGCTAGCGGGAGGACAGATACGCAGTATTTT. This gives the protein CASSPSASGRTDTQYF.

The J gene is TRBJ1-6, the V gene TRBV2, with D possibly TRBD1 on 5 matching bases. Germline V gives CDR1 SNHLY, CDR2 FYNNEI. Trimming took 1 base from V and 12 from J, leaving 16 bases between them. This CDR3 has 15 amino acids. The CDR3 DNA reads as TGTGCCAGCAGTGAAGGGGGGGGGAGAATTCAACCCCTCCACTTT. Translating it yields CASSEGGGRIQPLHF.

This clonotype was counted only a few times. The V and J genes are TRBV24-1 and TRBJ2-3; D possibly uses TRBD1 or TRBD2 (5 bases each). The germline V gene has CDR1 KGHDR and CDR2 SFDVKD. The CDR3 is 16 residues long. Trimming shortened V by 3 bases and J by 2 bases, and 14 bases separated the two germline ends. CDR3 residues: CATSDATGTYTDTQYF. CDR3 nucleotides: TGTGCCACCAGTGATGCTACCGGGACCTACACAGATACGCAGTATTTT.

This clonotype appeared once. This chain links TRBV19 with TRBJ2-7, with D unclear. Germline V gives CDR1 LNHDA, CDR2 SQIVND (reference sequence). With 7 bases removed from V and 1 base from J, the gap between germline ends came to 11 bases. The CDR3 extends over 13 amino acids. CDR3 amino acids: CASKAESSYEQYF. The CDR3 DNA is TGTGCCAGTAAGGCGGAATCGTCCTACGAGCAGTACTTC.

This clonotype was recorded a few times. This rearrangement joins TRBV7-2 to TRBJ1-1; 10 nucleotides match TRBD1. Germline CDR1 SGHTA, CDR2 FQGNSA. The V segment lost 5 bases and the J segment 1 base; nucleotides outside the gene matches: 7. The CDR3 is made up of 16 amino acids. CDR3 bases: TGTGCCAGCAGCCGAACCGGGACAGGGGCGAACACTGAAGCTTTCTTT. It codes for CASSRTGTGANTEAFF.

This clonotype came up many times. This chain uses TRBV5-8 with TRBJ2-7; maybe TRBD1 (7 bases). V lost 4 bases and J 2 bases, leaving 19 bases between the germline ends. Germline CDR1 SGHTS, CDR2 YDEGEE. This CDR3 region has 16 residues. The CDR3 coding sequence is TGTGCCAGCAGCAGGAGGGGGCACAGGCGTCCCTACGAGCAGTACTTC. This encodes CASSRRGHRRPYEQYF.

This clonotype was recorded many times. V is TRBV12-3 or TRBV12-4 and J is TRBJ1-1, with D possibly TRBD1 on 6 matching bases. Trimming pared 8 bases from V and 2 bases from J, leaving 9 bases between. The CDR3 runs 12 residues. Here the CDR3 reads CASWGGNTEAFF. The CDR3 DNA reads as TGTGCCAGCTGGGGGGGCAACACTGAAGCTTTCTTT.

This sequence joins TRBV9 and TRBJ2-5; perhaps D is TRBD1 or TRBD2 (6 bases each). Germline CDR1 is SGDLS and CDR2 is YYNGEE. This CDR3 contains 16 residues. V lost 4 bases and J lost 5, with 21 bases in between. The CDR3 nucleotides are TGTGCCAGCAGCACTCAAGGAGGGGGATCCGCGGAGACCCAGTACTTC. Protein sequence: CASSTQGGGSAETQYF.

The chain recombines TRBV20-1 with TRBJ2-3, with 7 bases aligning to TRBD2. The CDR3 covers 15 residues. CDR1 is DFQATT, CDR2 SNEGSKA, per germline (reference sequence). V gave up 3 bases and J gave up 2 bases; unmatched junction bases: 8. This CDR3 reads CSASNPSGDTDTQYF. Here the CDR3 DNA reads TGCAGTGCTAGCAACCCTAGCGGCGACACAGATACGCAGTATTTT.

The chain has TRBV2 and TRBJ2-3; 7 bases align to TRBD2. Germline V gene data show CDR1 as SNHLY and CDR2 as FYNNEI. This CDR3 has 13 residues. With V trimmed by 10 bases and J by 4 bases, 8 bases remained unmatched. CDR3 DNA: TGTGCCATCAGCCAGCGGGACCCAGATACGCAGTATTTT. Its translation: CAISQRDPDTQYF. Variable domain in full (rest from reference TRBV2 and TRBJ2-3): EPEVTQTPSHQVTQMGQEVILRCVPISNHLYFYWYRQILGQKVEFLVSFYNNEISEKSEIFDDQFSVERPDGSNFTLKIRSTKLEDSAMYFCAISQRDPDTQYFGPGTRLTVL.